The 23 T cell receptor beta chains reported below all come from one sample, sequenced in a study of tissue T cells after allogeneic stem cell transplantation. Here immunoSEQ multiplex PCR was the method, and the copy in TCRdb shows in-frame clones only, minus some. The repertoire has 3,500 to 4,000 clones, 47% of them found once; the top ten carry over 20%. Time point defined: mouse harvest day 14 after allogeneic transplant. Mouse grafts combined 10^7 T-cell-depleted bone marrow cells with 10^6 splenic CD5+ T cells. Specimen: gut tissue. The receptors originated from a female BALB/c mouse given C57BL/6 T cells with graft-versus-host disease after an allogeneic hematopoietic cell transplant.

Turning to this clone: The gene names here belong to mouse. The CDR3 is cut off 1 residue early in the read; its end comes from the germline J gene. The chain recombines TRBV17 with TRBJ2-2; no reliable D call. The CDR3 is made up of 14 amino acids. Trimming left V 3 bases short and J 4 bases short, with 9 bases between. From germline, CDR1 is MNHDT and CDR2 YYDKIL. CDR3 sequence: CASSRMGSTGQLYF. CDR3 DNA, as far as it was read: TGTGCTAGCAGTAGGATGGGAAGCACCGGGCAGCTCTAC.

A word on this clone: Gene names are mouse gene names. With the read ending 1 residue before the CDR3 end, the germline J gene is used to fill in that end. The chain links TRBV26 to TRBJ1-6; the match to TRBD1 covers 11 bases. TRBJ1-6 is identified as an open reading frame with a role that is uncertain. Trimming removed 4 bases from V and 6 bases from J; junction bases left unmatched: 5. Germline V gene data show CDR1 as KGHPV and CDR2 as FQNQEV (reference sequence). This CDR3 region has 16 residues. CDR3: CASSPDRGRINSPLYF. The DNA read from the CDR3 is TGTGCCAGCAGTCCGGACAGGGGGCGTATTAATTCGCCCCTCTAC.

To note about this clone: Gene names are the mouse ones. The read stops 1 residue short of the end of the CDR3; the missing end is completed from the germline J gene. The chain couples TRBV3 to TRBJ2-4; 7 nucleotides match TRBD1. Trimming took 5 bases from V and 2 from J; bases not matched to a gene: 7. Germline V CDR1 and CDR2: SNHLY, FYNGKV (reference sequence). The CDR3 covers 15 residues. CDR3 bases read: TGTGCCAGCAGCAATCACAGGGGTGTTCAAAACACCTTGTAC. It translates to CASSNHRGVQNTLY. The CDR3 in its entirety is CASSNHRGVQNTLYF.

Concerning this clone itself: The gene names given are mouse names. Sequencing ends 1 residue short of the CDR3 end; the germline J gene provides the rest. V and J are TRBV23 and TRBJ2-1; the listed D gene, TRBD1, was not tested against the DNA. The CDR3 covers 15 residues. From germline, CDR1 is KGHTA and CDR2 FQNQQP. The sequenced part of the CDR3 DNA is TGCTCCAGCAGTCAGAGGGACAGAAACTATGCTGAGCAGTTC. Its translation is CSSSQRDRNYAEQF. The full-length CDR3 reads as CSSSQRDRNYAEQFF.

This clone was seen a few times. The genes and germline here are from mouse. The read gets to within 1 residue of the CDR3 end, and the germline J gene fills in the rest. This chain joins TRBV5 and TRBJ1-4, with 9 bases fitting TRBD1. The J segment lost 3 bases and the V segment lost 4 bases, leaving 3 bases of the junction unmatched. This CDR3 has 15 amino acids. Germline-derived CDR1 and CDR2 are LGHNA and YNLKQL (reference sequence). CDR3 amino acids: CASSPDRGANERLFF. Partial CDR3 DNA: TGTGCCAGCAGCCCCGACAGGGGGGCCAACGAAAGATTATTT.

This clone was seen only a few times. Gene names follow the mouse nomenclature. From the germline J gene comes the end of the CDR3, since the read stops 1 residue before it. This chain links TRBV13-1 with TRBJ1-5; 7 nucleotides match TRBD1. Trimming removed 1 base from V and 5 bases from J; junction bases left unmatched: 6. The CDR3 is made up of 15 amino acids. CDR1 and CDR2 (germline): NSHNY, SYGAGN. The sequenced CDR3 bases are TGTGCCAGCAGTGATCTCGCAGGGGGAGACCAGGCTCCGCTT. It codes for CASSDLAGGDQAPL. The CDR3, in full, reads CASSDLAGGDQAPLF.

Note on this clone: Genes here carry mouse names. Read data end 1 residue before the CDR3 end; the end is taken from the germline J gene. The J gene is TRBJ1-4, the V gene TRBV26; D is perhaps TRBD1 (6 bases). V dropped 4 bases and J dropped 2 bases, with 11 bases sitting between them. Germline V lookup: CDR1 KGHPV, CDR2 FQNQEV (reference sequence). The CDR3 length is 15 residues. The CDR3: CASSPPGQSNERLFF. CDR3 DNA (partial): TGTGCCAGCAGTCCTCCGGGACAATCCAACGAAAGATTATTT.

On this clone: The gene names here belong to mouse. The read is 1 residue too short to cover the CDR3 end, so that end is filled in from the germline J gene. V gene TRBV15 combines with J gene TRBJ2-7; 8 nucleotides line up with TRBD2. The CDR3 contains 15 residues. The germline CDR1 and CDR2 sequences are SGHND and FRSKSL. The V and J ends lost 2 bases and 0 bases, in that order; junction bases with no gene match: 3. CDR3 DNA (partial): TGTGCCAGCAGTTTATCGGGGGGGCGCTCCTATGAACAGTAC. Translation gives CASSLSGGRSYEQY. The whole CDR3 sequence is CASSLSGGRSYEQYF. The variable domain in full, with the rest retrieved from reference TRBV15 and TRBJ2-7, is DAGVTQTPRHEVAEKGQTIILKCEPVSGHNDLFWYRQTKIQGLELLSYFRSKSLMEDGGAFKDRFKAEMLNSSFSTLKIQPTEPKDSAVYLCASSLSGGRSYEQYFGPGTRLTVL.

Concerning this clone: Mouse germline and gene names are used. The read ends 1 residue shy of where the CDR3 ends; the end is completed using the germline J gene. This chain links TRBV12-1 with TRBJ2-1, with 9 bases that match TRBD2. This CDR3 has 15 residues. Germline V gene data show CDR1 as SGHSN and CDR2 as HYEKVE. With 4 bases clipped from V and 3 bases from J, the junction kept 6 bases outside the gene matches. The CDR3 reads CASSRPGLGYAEQFF. The DNA read from the CDR3 is TGTGCCAGCTCCCGCCCGGGACTGGGCTATGCTGAGCAGTTC.

On this clone itself: Gene names are mouse gene names. Read coverage stops 1 residue before the CDR3 terminus; the germline J gene supplies the remainder. This chain links TRBV26 with TRBJ1-3, with D tentatively TRBD1 (5 bases). Trimming took 4 bases from V and 4 from J, leaving 5 bases between them. Germline CDR1 reads KGHPV; CDR2 reads FQNQEV (reference sequence). The CDR3 consists of 12 residues. Here the CDR3 reads CASSRGGNTLYF. The DNA read from the CDR3 is TGTGCCAGCAGTCGGGGCGGAAATACGCTCTAT.

In the case of this clone: Genes here carry mouse names. The read ends 1 residue early relative to the CDR3; the germline J gene fills the gap. This chain connects TRBV12-2 to TRBJ2-5; tentative D call: TRBD2 (6 bases). The germline V gene encodes CDR1 SGHLS and CDR2 HYDKME. The CDR3 extends over 15 amino acids. The V end was cut by 0 bases, the J end by 2 bases, with 11 bases between. Incomplete CDR3 DNA: TGTGCCAGCTCTCTCGGCTGGGGACTCCAAGACACCCAGTAC. This sequence encodes CASSLGWGLQDTQY. The full CDR3 protein is CASSLGWGLQDTQYF.

As regards this clone: Gene names and germline refer to mouse. The read ends 1 residue before the CDR3 terminus; that terminus is restored from the germline J gene. This rearrangement joins TRBV26 to TRBJ1-2, with unresolved D. Trimming cost V 4 bases and J 0 bases, with 6 bases left between them. In germline, CDR1 is KGHPV, CDR2 FQNQEV (reference sequence). CDR3 length: 13 amino acids. The CDR3 loop reads CASSPWPNSDYTF. CDR3 DNA (partial): TGTGCCAGCAGTCCTTGGCCAAACTCCGACTACACC.

This clone has a handful of counts. Gene names and germline match the mouse. The read halts 1 residue ahead of the CDR3 end, with the missing end drawn from the germline J gene. This sequence joins TRBV19 and TRBJ2-1, with D perhaps TRBD1 (6 bases). The CDR3 spans 13 residues. Germline V lookup: CDR1 FNHDT, CDR2 SITEND (reference sequence). Trimming removed 6 bases from V and 1 base from J, with 8 bases in between. The DNA read from the CDR3 is TGTGCCAGCATCGACAGGAACTATGCTGAGCAGTTC. Protein sequence: CASIDRNYAEQF. The whole CDR3 protein reads CASIDRNYAEQFF.

On this clone: Gene labels here are mouse ones. The read ends 1 residue shy of where the CDR3 ends; the end is completed using the germline J gene. This rearrangement joins TRBV31 to TRBJ2-1; 13 bases fit TRBD2. The germline V gene encodes CDR1 GKSSPN and CDR2 SITVG. There are 15 residues in the CDR3. V lost 3 bases, J lost 4 bases, and 3 bases stayed unmatched. CDR3 DNA, as far as it was read: TGTGCCTGGAGAGGGACTGGGGGGGGGTATGCTGAGCAGTTC. It encodes CAWRGTGGGYAEQF. The whole CDR3 sequence reads CAWRGTGGGYAEQFF.

About this clone: Each gene name is a mouse one. The CDR3 end falls 1 residue outside the read, so it is completed with the germline J gene. The gene calls are TRBV24 and TRBJ1-2; possibly TRBD1 for D (5 bases). The length of the CDR3 is 14 residues. Germline V gene sequence: CDR1 KGHTA, CDR2 FRNEEI. The ends were cut back, 2 bases at V and 0 bases at J, with 7 bases in the middle. The sequenced part of the CDR3 DNA is TGTGCCAGCAGTCTGGGGGGGGCAAACTCCGACTACACC. Encoded protein: CASSLGGANSDYT. The whole CDR3 reads CASSLGGANSDYTF.

As concerns this clone: Genes and germline are mouse. The CDR3 is cut off 1 residue early in the read; its end comes from the germline J gene. This rearrangement joins TRBV1 to TRBJ1-6; 10 nucleotides align to TRBD1. TRBJ1-6 belongs to the ORF category, with a function that is uncertain. This CDR3 is 16 amino acids long. CDR1 NSQYPW and CDR2 LRSPGD come from the germline V gene (reference sequence). Unmatched junction bases numbered 4, after V lost 2 bases and J lost 6 bases. CDR3 DNA, as far as it was read: TGCACCTGCAGTGCAAGGGACAGGGGAGGTAATTCGCCCCTCTAC. Protein: CTCSARDRGGNSPLY. The entire CDR3 reads CTCSARDRGGNSPLYF.

This clone is judged medium-sized. Gene names denote mouse genes. The observed sequence ends 1 residue before the CDR3 terminus, with the missing tail filled in from the germline J gene. The rearrangement links TRBV13-2 to TRBJ2-7; TRBD2 matches 7 bases. The J segment lost 4 bases and the V segment lost 10 bases, leaving 2 bases of the junction unmatched. The CDR3 loop spans 10 amino acids. Germline loops: CDR1 NNHNN, CDR2 SYGAGS (reference sequence). The sequenced CDR3 bases are TGTGCCGGGGGGGGGTATGAACAGTAC. Translated: CAGGGYEQY. The full CDR3 protein reads CAGGGYEQYF.

Only a few counts were recorded for this clone. Mouse gene names and germline throughout. The sequence runs out 1 residue before the end of the CDR3; the remainder is reconstructed from the germline J gene. The V gene is TRBV26, the J gene TRBJ1-4; the D is unclear. Germline loops: CDR1 KGHPV, CDR2 FQNQEV (reference sequence). This CDR3 has 13 residues. Deletions cut 6 bases from V and 0 bases from J, with 5 bases between. The covered CDR3 bases are TGTGCCAGCAGGGGGATTTCCAACGAAAGATTATTT. As protein: CASRGISNERLF. The whole CDR3 reads CASRGISNERLFF.

This clone has more than one count but fewer than ten. Gene names follow the mouse nomenclature. Sequencing ends 1 residue short of the CDR3 end; the germline J gene provides the rest. The gene calls are TRBV19 and TRBJ2-4; D call uncertain. With 0 bases removed from V and 1 base from J, the gap between germline ends came to 9 bases. This CDR3 spans 15 amino acids. Germline CDR1 FNHDT, CDR2 SITEND (reference sequence). The CDR3 bases that were read are TGTGCCAGCAGTATAGAAAGGGTTGGTCAAAACACCTTGTAC. This gives the protein CASSIERVGQNTLY. The CDR3, in full, reads CASSIERVGQNTLYF.

A note on this clone: The genes are named according to mouse. The CDR3 extends 1 residue past the end of the read, so its final part is completed from the germline J gene. This chain connects TRBV16 to TRBJ1-3, with D hard to call. Trimming cost V 1 base and J 0 bases, with 7 bases left between them. CDR1 is SGHSA, CDR2 FRNQAP, per germline. CDR3 size: 15 residues. CDR3: CASSLATFSGNTLYF. The CDR3 bases that were read are TGTGCAAGCAGCTTAGCGACCTTTTCTGGAAATACGCTCTAT.

For this clone: The genes are named according to mouse. The read terminates 1 residue ahead of where the CDR3 ends, so the germline J gene completes it. This chain joins TRBV4 and TRBJ1-6; 7 bases match TRBD1. TRBJ1-6 is known as an ORF, though its function is uncertain. V lost 3 bases to trimming and J lost 8 bases; unmatched junction nucleotides: 4. There are 14 residues in the CDR3. Germline CDR1 is LGHDT and CDR2 is YNNKQL (reference sequence). The chain's CDR3 is CASSYRGRDSPLYF. CDR3 DNA, as far as it was read: TGTGCCAGCAGCTACAGGGGGAGGGATTCGCCCCTCTAC.

As regards this clone: Germline and genes here are mouse. The CDR3 region is CASSPSGQNNSPLYF. CDR3 DNA, as far as it was read: TGTGCCAGCAGCCCCTCGGGACAAAATAATTCGCCCCTCTAC. The rearrangement uses TRBV5 and TRBJ1-6; D possibly corresponds to TRBD1 (6 bases). The CDR3 end lies 1 residue beyond the end of the read and is filled in from the germline J gene. TRBJ1-6 is annotated as an ORF whose role is uncertain. The germline V gene encodes CDR1 LGHNA and CDR2 YNLKQL (reference sequence). The CDR3 sequence is 15 residues long. Deletions cut 4 bases from V and 5 bases from J, with 12 bases between.

In its sample, this clone was seen a few times. These gene names are mouse names. The read terminates 1 residue ahead of where the CDR3 ends, so the germline J gene completes it. This chain uses TRBV13-1 with TRBJ2-3; D ambiguous. This CDR3 has 12 residues. Per the germline V gene, CDR1 is NSHNY and CDR2 is SYGAGN. V was cut by 0 bases and J by 1 base, with 0 bases left in between. The sequenced part of the CDR3 DNA is TGTGCCAGCAGTGATGGTGCAGAAACGCTGTAT. Translating gives CASSDGAETLY. The whole CDR3 protein is CASSDGAETLYF.